These T cell receptor beta chains were read from a single sample in a study of cytomegalovirus exposure and HLA in healthy donors. Using immunoSEQ multiplex PCR, the repertoire was profiled, and TCRdb retains in-frame clones only, with some absent. The sample has more than 110,000 clones; roughly four fifths are singletons. The sample was PBMCs. The receptors come from a human donor in good health. Both conserved end residues are part of each CDR3. The D gene is left open where the match is weak. Some rows have no size entry. The others give once, few or many, or a class for an expanded clone.

v_gene	abundance	j_gene	d_gene	CDR3nt	CDR3aa
TRBV5-1	NA	TRBJ1-2	TRBD1	TGCGCCAGCAGACCCGGACAGGCCTACTATGGCTACACCTTC	CASRPGQAYYGYTF
TRBV10-3	NA	TRBJ2-1	TRBD2	TGTGCCATCAGTGAGTCGACTAGCGGGGGGGCTCTTGAGCAGTTCTTC	CAISESTSGGALEQFF
TRBV2	NA	TRBJ1-5	NA	TGTGCCACCCAGGAAATTAACAATCAGCCCCAGCATTTT	CATQEINNQPQHF
TRBV5-1	NA	TRBJ1-3	TRBD1	TGCGCCAGCAGCCGGGGGACAGACACTGGAAACACCATATATTTT	CASSRGTDTGNTIYF
TRBV28	NA	TRBJ2-2	TRBD1	TGTGCCAGCAGTAGACAGGGCACCGGGGAGCTGTTTTTT	CASSRQGTGELFF
TRBV6-5	NA	TRBJ1-6	NA	TGTGCCAGCAGACGAACAGGAGATAATTCACCCCTCCACTTT	CASRRTGDNSPLHF
TRBV29-1	NA	TRBJ1-2	NA	TGCAGCGTTGAAGACAGGGTCTATGGCTACACCTTC	CSVEDRVYGYTF
TRBV2	NA	TRBJ1-3	NA	TGTGCCAGCCGCGGAACCGGGGGGGGAAACACCATATATTTT	CASRGTGGGNTIYF
TRBV28	NA	TRBJ2-5	TRBD1	TGTGCCCTCGGGACAGGGGGGATCGTAGAGACCCAGTACTTC	CALGTGGIVETQYF
TRBV2	NA	TRBJ2-6	NA	TGTGCCAGCAGGTTTCAGGTCTCTGGGGCCAACGTCCTGACTTTC	CASRFQVSGANVLTF
TRBV10-2	NA	TRBJ2-7	TRBD2	TGCGCCAGCAGACCGGGACTAGAGTCTCGCGAGCAGTACTTC	CASRPGLESREQYF
TRBV9	NA	TRBJ2-7	TRBD1	TGTGCCAGCAGCGTAGGACAGGGAACCTACGAGCAGTACTTC	CASSVGQGTYEQYF
TRBV18	NA	TRBJ1-1	NA	TGTGCCAGCTCCCTAAAACAACAACAGGGAAACACTGAAGCTTTCTTT	CASSLKQQQGNTEAFF
TRBV27	few	TRBJ2-1	NA	TGTGCCAGCAGGTCACTCGGACAGAATGAGCAGTTCTTC	CASRSLGQNEQFF
TRBV9	NA	TRBJ1-5	NA	TGTGCCAGCAGCGAAGGAGGTGGCAATCAGCCCCAGCATTTT	CASSEGGGNQPQHF
TRBV2	NA	TRBJ1-2	NA	TGTGCCAGCAGACAGGGAAACTATGGCCACACCTTC	CASRQGNYGHTF
TRBV18	few	TRBJ2-5	NA	TGTGCCAGCTCACCCCCCGGGTTAAGGGGACAAGAGACCCAGTACTTC	CASSPPGLRGQETQYF
TRBV5-4	once	TRBJ2-5	TRBD2	TGTGCCAGCAGCTCGAGGACTAGCGGATTTCAAGAGACCCAGTACTTC	CASSSRTSGFQETQYF
TRBV5-1	NA	TRBJ1-1	NA	TGCGCCAGCAGCTTAGAGGTCTCGGACACTGAAGCTTTCTTT	CASSLEVSDTEAFF
TRBV7-2	NA	TRBJ2-3	NA	TGTGCCAGCAGCTTGACTACCTTATGGCCAGATACGCAGTATTTT	CASSLTTLWPDTQYF
TRBV27	NA	TRBJ2-5	NA	TGTGCCAGCAGTTCCGAAGAGACCCAGTACTTC	CASSSEETQYF
TRBV19	once	TRBJ1-3	NA	TGTGCCAGTAGCCTTTTTTCTGGAAACACCATATATTTT	CASSLFSGNTIYF
TRBV11-3	once	TRBJ2-7	TRBD2	TGTGCCAGCAGCTTAGGGACTAGCGGGAGCTACGAGCAGTACTTC	CASSLGTSGSYEQYF
TRBV25-1	NA	TRBJ2-7	NA	TGTGCCAGCAGTGGCCACCGGGGTGACGAGCAGTACTTC	CASSGHRGDEQYF
TRBV25-1	NA	TRBJ2-1	NA	TGTGCCAGCAGTGAACAGGCGAGGGATGAGCAGTTCTTC	CASSEQARDEQFF
TRBV25-1	NA	TRBJ2-5	NA	TGTGCCAGCAGTGAATTGAGGTTCGAGGAGACCCAGTACTTC	CASSELRFEETQYF
TRBV11-1	NA	TRBJ2-1	TRBD2	TGTGCCAGCAGCCCCAGACTAGCGGGAAGGGATGAGCAGTTCTTC	CASSPRLAGRDEQFF
TRBV10-3	NA	TRBJ2-5	TRBD1	TGTGCCATCAAGACAGGGGATGTGGAGACCCAGTACTTC	CAIKTGDVETQYF
TRBV2	NA	TRBJ2-5	TRBD2	TGTGCCAGTTGGGGGGGGTTCGCAGAGACCCAGTACTTC	CASWGGFAETQYF
TRBV6-5	NA	TRBJ1-1	NA	TGTGCCAGCAGCCGGGACTTTTACACTGAAGCTTTCTTT	CASSRDFYTEAFF
TRBV18	NA	TRBJ2-7	NA	TGTGCCAGCTCACCCTCCAGGGCCGACTACGAGCAGTACTTC	CASSPSRADYEQYF
TRBV7-9	NA	TRBJ2-7	NA	TGTGCCAGCAGCCTGACAGGTAGCGAGCAGTACTTC	CASSLTGSEQYF
TRBV19	NA	TRBJ2-1	TRBD2	TGTGCCAGTAACTCCGGGACTAGTTACAATGAGCAGTTCTTC	CASNSGTSYNEQFF
TRBV7-6	NA	TRBJ1-1	NA	TGTGCCAGCAGCTTAAACACCGGAGGCACTGAAGCTTTCTTT	CASSLNTGGTEAFF
TRBV6-6	NA	TRBJ2-1	NA	TGTGCCAGCACACAGGAAGGCTCCTACAATGAGCAGTTCTTC	CASTQEGSYNEQFF
TRBV11-2	once	TRBJ2-7	TRBD2	TGTGCCAGCAGCGAACTAGAGCGGGGGGTCCCCTACGAGCAGTACTTC	CASSELERGVPYEQYF